This is a list of T cell receptor beta chains from one sample in a study of beta chain features in type 1 diabetes. TCRdb's copy holds only in-frame clones and misses some; the assay was immunoSEQ multiplex PCR. The data show more than 300,000 clones, about a tenth seen once. Sequencing was carried out using central memory CD4+ T cells from blood. The receptors derive from a man aged 30 to 45 with type 1 diabetes. Both conserved end residues are part of each CDR3. A D gene is named only where the DNA matches it firmly. Size is stated for part of the rows, as once, few or many counts, or as a class when the clone is expanded.

CDR3 length,V gene,clone size,J gene,D gene,CDR3 DNA,CDR3 protein
17,TRBV7-2,few,TRBJ2-3,TRBD2,TGTGCCAGCAGCTTAGCGACGAGCGGGGTCAGCACAGATACGCAGTATTTT,CASSLATSGVSTDTQYF
15,TRBV19,many,TRBJ2-2,-,TGTGCCAGTAGTCGGGCCCGTGGGGACACCGGGGAGCTGTTTTTT,CASSRARGDTGELFF
13,TRBV19,-,TRBJ1-1,-,TGTGCCAGTAGTTTACAGGGTAACACTGAAGCTTTCTTT,CASSLQGNTEAFF
13,TRBV6-5,few,TRBJ2-2,-,TGTGCCAGCAGCCCTCAGCGCACCGGGGAGCTGTTTTTT,CASSPQRTGELFF
17,TRBV4-3,few,TRBJ2-3,TRBD2,TGCGCCAGCAGCCAAGATCCTAGCGGGGTTTTTGGTAGTACGCAGTATTTT,CASSQDPSGVFGSTQYF
14,TRBV19,-,TRBJ2-7,-,TGTGCCAGTAGTATACAGGGGCGCACCTACGAGCAGTACTTC,CASSIQGRTYEQYF
14,TRBV6-1,-,TRBJ2-7,TRBD2,TGTGCCAGCAGTGAAGTTCTAGCGGGATACGAGCAGTACTTC,CASSEVLAGYEQYF
13,TRBV15,-,TRBJ2-3,-,TGTGCCACCAGCAGAGATCGGGGGGATACGCAGTATTTT,CATSRDRGDTQYF
14,TRBV7-9,many,TRBJ1-6,-,TGTGCCAGCACCTCAGAGGGGGATAATTCACCCCTCCACTTT,CASTSEGDNSPLHF
14,TRBV6-6,-,TRBJ1-1,-,TGTGCCAGCAGTTATGGCAGCTTGAACACTGAAGCTTTCTTT,CASSYGSLNTEAFF
13,TRBV29-1,few,TRBJ1-4,-,TGCAGCGTTTCGGCAGGGGTAAATGAAAAACTGTTTTTT,CSVSAGVNEKLFF
14,TRBV7-9,few,TRBJ2-1,-,TGTGCCAGCAGCTTATTAGAAGGGGTCGGTGAGCAGTTCTTC,CASSLLEGVGEQFF
12,TRBV28,few,TRBJ1-6,-,TGTGCCAGCGCAGGGGCCTATTCACCCCTCCACTTT,CASAGAYSPLHF
13,TRBV6-6,few,TRBJ2-1,TRBD2,TGTGCCAGCAGGCGGGGGGAACCTCCGGAGCAGTTCTTC,CASRRGEPPEQFF
11,TRBV20-1,-,TRBJ2-1,-,TGCAGTGCTGTAGCGGACAATGAGCAGTTCTTC,CSAVADNEQFF
13,TRBV6-6,-,TRBJ1-1,-,TGTGCCAGCAGGAGGACAACGAACACTGAAGCTTTCTTT,CASRRTTNTEAFF
16,TRBV7-9,-,TRBJ1-4,-,TGTGCCAGCAGCTTCCGGACGGGAGCAACTAATGAAAAACTGTTTTTT,CASSFRTGATNEKLFF
16,TRBV6-6,-,TRBJ2-4,-,TGTGCCAGCAGTTACTCTTTTGAGGGAGCCAAAAACATTCAGTACTTC,CASSYSFEGAKNIQYF
15,TRBV9,-,TRBJ2-7,-,TGTGCCAGCAGCGTAGATGGGCAGGGAACCAACGAGCAGTACTTC,CASSVDGQGTNEQYF
17,TRBV6-1,-,TRBJ2-3,TRBD1,TGTGCCAGCAGTGAATGGCAAGGGACAGGGGGCAGAGATACGCAGTATTTT,CASSEWQGTGGRDTQYF
14,TRBV7-9,few,TRBJ1-1,-,TGTGCCAGCAGCTCCCAGCGCATGAACACTGAAGCTTTCTTT,CASSSQRMNTEAFF
15,TRBV7-2,few,TRBJ2-7,-,TGTGCCAGCAGCTCCTCCGGACAGAGCTCCTACGAGCAGTACTTC,CASSSSGQSSYEQYF
14,TRBV10-3,few,TRBJ1-6,TRBD1,TGTGCCATCAGTGAGTGGGACAGTAATTCACCCCTCCACTTT,CAISEWDSNSPLHF
14,TRBV18,many,TRBJ2-7,-,TGTGCCAGCTCACCCGGGACTCAGACCTACGAGCAGTACTTC,CASSPGTQTYEQYF
14,TRBV7-2,-,TRBJ2-3,TRBD2,TGTGCCAGCAGCCAAGGACTAGCGGCCGATACGCAGTATTTT,CASSQGLAADTQYF
16,TRBV6-5,-,TRBJ2-1,TRBD1,TGTGCCAGCAGTTCCCGGGACAGCTTCACCTACAATGAGCAGTTCTTC,CASSSRDSFTYNEQFF
16,TRBV14,many,TRBJ2-7,TRBD2,TGTGCCAGCAGCGCGGGACTAGCGGGAACCTCCTACGAGCAGTACTTC,CASSAGLAGTSYEQYF
17,TRBV7-2,-,TRBJ1-2,-,TGTGCCAGCAGCTCAAGGGTTGGTGGGGCAGCGGGCTATGGCTACACCTTC,CASSSRVGGAAGYGYTF
17,TRBV7-2,few,TRBJ2-1,TRBD2,TGTGCCAGCAGCTTAGGCCTAGCGGGGGTGGGCTACAATGAGCAGTTCTTC,CASSLGLAGVGYNEQFF
12,TRBV11-2,-,TRBJ2-5,-,TGTGCCAGCAGCCAGCTGGGGGAGACCCAGTACTTC,CASSQLGETQYF
13,TRBV18,many,TRBJ1-1,-,TGTGCCAGCTCACCATTACGGAACACTGAAGCTTTCTTT,CASSPLRNTEAFF
16,TRBV5-1,few,TRBJ2-1,TRBD2,TGCGCCAGCAGCTTGGAACTAGCGGGGTTGTACAATGAGCAGTTCTTC,CASSLELAGLYNEQFF
16,TRBV28,-,TRBJ1-2,TRBD1,TGTGCCAGCAGGGGGACAGGGGGCTCTCCTAACTATGGCTACACCTTC,CASRGTGGSPNYGYTF
13,TRBV6-5,-,TRBJ1-4,-,TGTGCCAGCAGCGACAGGACTAATGAAAAACTGTTTTTT,CASSDRTNEKLFF
11,TRBV20-1,-,TRBJ1-4,-,TGCAGTGTAAGAGTGGGGGAAAAACTGTTTTTT,CSVRVGEKLFF
18,TRBV7-2,-,TRBJ1-2,-,TGTGCCAGCAGCTTAGATAAGACGGGTCTTCAGGTTAACTATGGCTACACCTTC,CASSLDKTGLQVNYGYTF
14,TRBV9,-,TRBJ2-3,-,TGTGCCAGCAGCGTATTCGGGAGCCCAGATACGCAGTATTTT,CASSVFGSPDTQYF
12,TRBV7-8,-,TRBJ2-1,-,TGTGCCAGCAGCTTAGTAACCAATGAGCAGTTCTTC,CASSLVTNEQFF
15,TRBV18,few,TRBJ2-2,-,TGTGCCAGCTCACCAGGGCAGGAAAAGACCGGGGAGCTGTTTTTT,CASSPGQEKTGELFF
14,TRBV7-2,few,TRBJ2-1,-,TGTGCCAGCAGCTTAAATTGGGCCGGCAATGAGCAGTTCTTC,CASSLNWAGNEQFF
16,TRBV11-2,-,TRBJ1-4,TRBD1,TGTGCCAGCAGCTTATTTGAGCGACAGGGGAATGAAAAACTGTTTTTT,CASSLFERQGNEKLFF
11,TRBV30,few,TRBJ1-2,-,TGTGCCTGGAGTGTAGGAGTTGGCTACACCTTC,CAWSVGVGYTF
12,TRBV28,many,TRBJ2-5,-,TGTGCCAGCAGCACGTACCAAGAGACCCAGTACTTC,CASSTYQETQYF
12,TRBV29-1,few,TRBJ2-3,-,TGCAGCGTTGAACCGGGCCCAGATACGCAGTATTTT,CSVEPGPDTQYF
17,TRBV9,few,TRBJ1-2,-,TGTGCCAGCAGCGTAGTGGAGGTTGGCAGGGGAGCAGGTGGCTACACCTTC,CASSVVEVGRGAGGYTF
13,TRBV28,many,TRBJ1-5,-,TGTGCCAGCAGACTTGACAGGTTGAGGCCCCAGCATTTT,CASRLDRLRPQHF
14,TRBV5-1,-,TRBJ1-4,-,TGCGCCAGCAGCACGGGACAACACAATGAAAAACTGTTTTTT,CASSTGQHNEKLFF
16,TRBV7-9,-,TRBJ2-1,TRBD2,TGTGCCAGCAGCTCCAGACTAGCGGGGGGGAGCAATGAGCAGTTCTTC,CASSSRLAGGSNEQFF
14,TRBV15,-,TRBJ1-2,-,TGTGCCACCAGCAGAGATAGGGCCACCCCCGGCTACACCTTC,CATSRDRATPGYTF
15,TRBV5-1,few,TRBJ2-3,TRBD1,TGCGCCAGCAGCTCCGGACAGGGAGGTATGGATACGCAGTATTTT,CASSSGQGGMDTQYF
18,TRBV1,few,TRBJ2-3,-,TGCACCAGCAGCCAAGAAGATTGCAGACTAGCGGGGACGGATACGCAGTATTTT,CTSSQEDCRLAGTDTQYF
14,TRBV7-2,-,TRBJ2-3,-,TGTGCCAGCAGCTTTGGTGGCTGGTCCGATACGCAGTATTTT,CASSFGGWSDTQYF
17,TRBV27,few,TRBJ1-5,-,TGTGCCAGCAGTCCCCCCTCTACAGGGCGACGCAATCAGCCCCAGCATTTT,CASSPPSTGRRNQPQHF
13,TRBV11-3,-,TRBJ2-7,-,TGTGCCAGCAGCTTGGGCAGTGGCTACGAGCAGTACTTC,CASSLGSGYEQYF
14,TRBV28,few,TRBJ2-7,TRBD1,TGTGCCACCTCACCCACAGGGGATTGGTACGAGCAGTACTTC,CATSPTGDWYEQYF
15,TRBV10-3,-,TRBJ1-5,TRBD1,TGTGCCATCAGTGACCCGGACAGGAGCAATCAGCCCCAGCATTTT,CAISDPDRSNQPQHF
15,TRBV19,many,TRBJ1-4,-,TGTGCCAGTAATGGCAGATACCCAACTAATGAAAAACTGTTTTTT,CASNGRYPTNEKLFF
14,TRBV11-2,few,TRBJ2-7,TRBD2,TGTGCCAGCAGCCTGCCGGGGGGAACCTACGAGCAGTACTTC,CASSLPGGTYEQYF
14,TRBV18,-,TRBJ1-2,-,TGTGCCAGCTCACCGTCCGGAGCTAACTATGGCTACACCTTC,CASSPSGANYGYTF
15,TRBV30,few,TRBJ2-2,TRBD2,TGTGCTGCGCCTCCGGGGGGGCGAGTCACCGGGGAGCTGTTTTTT,CAAPPGGRVTGELFF